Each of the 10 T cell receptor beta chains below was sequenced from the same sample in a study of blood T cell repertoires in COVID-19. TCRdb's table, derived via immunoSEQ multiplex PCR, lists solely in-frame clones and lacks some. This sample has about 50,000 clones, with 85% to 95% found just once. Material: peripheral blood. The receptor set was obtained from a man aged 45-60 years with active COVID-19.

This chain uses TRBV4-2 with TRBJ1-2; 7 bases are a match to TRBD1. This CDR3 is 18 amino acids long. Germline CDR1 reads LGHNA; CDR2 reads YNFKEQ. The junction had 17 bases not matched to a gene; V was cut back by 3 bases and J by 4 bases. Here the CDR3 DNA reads TGTGCCAGCAGCCAGAGACAGGGCGGGACTGAGGTTTCCTATGGCTACACCTTC. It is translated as CASSQRQGGTEVSYGYTF.

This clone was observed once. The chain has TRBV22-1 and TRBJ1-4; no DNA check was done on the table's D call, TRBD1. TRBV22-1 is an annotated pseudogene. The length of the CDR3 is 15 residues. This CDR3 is CPGSVNRTGSEKLFF. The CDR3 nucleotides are TGTCCTGGGAGCGTGAATCGGACAGGGAGTGAAAAACTGTTTTTT.

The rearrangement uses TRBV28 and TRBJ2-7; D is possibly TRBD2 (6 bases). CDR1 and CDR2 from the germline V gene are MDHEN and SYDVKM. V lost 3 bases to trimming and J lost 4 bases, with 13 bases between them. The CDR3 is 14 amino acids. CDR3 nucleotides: TGTGCCAGCAGTTTGCTCCCTAGCGCTTACGAGCAGTACTTC. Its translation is CASSLLPSAYEQYF.

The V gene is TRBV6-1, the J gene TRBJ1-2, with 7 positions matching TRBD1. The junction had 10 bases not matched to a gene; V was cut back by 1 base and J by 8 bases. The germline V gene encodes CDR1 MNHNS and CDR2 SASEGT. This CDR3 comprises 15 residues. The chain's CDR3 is CASSEVRDSDRGYTF. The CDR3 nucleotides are TGTGCCAGCAGTGAAGTACGGGACAGTGATCGGGGCTACACCTTC.

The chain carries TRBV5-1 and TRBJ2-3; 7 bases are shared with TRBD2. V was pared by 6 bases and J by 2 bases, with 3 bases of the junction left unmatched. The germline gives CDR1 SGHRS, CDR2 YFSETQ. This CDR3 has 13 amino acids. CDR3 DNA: TGCGCCAGCAAGGGACTAAACACAGATACGCAGTATTTT. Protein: CASKGLNTDTQYF.

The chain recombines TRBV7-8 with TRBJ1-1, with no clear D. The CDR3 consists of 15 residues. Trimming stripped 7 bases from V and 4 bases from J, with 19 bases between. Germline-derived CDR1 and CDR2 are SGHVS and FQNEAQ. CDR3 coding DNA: TGTGCCAGCACCAACAAACGAGGGAGGTTCACTGAAGCTTTCTTT. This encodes CASTNKRGRFTEAFF.

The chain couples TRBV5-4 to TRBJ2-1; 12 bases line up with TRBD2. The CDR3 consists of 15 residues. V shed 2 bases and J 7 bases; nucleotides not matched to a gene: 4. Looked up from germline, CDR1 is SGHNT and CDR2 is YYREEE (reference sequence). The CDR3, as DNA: TGTGCCAGCAGCTTACTAGCGGGAGGTGATAATGAGCAGTTCTTC. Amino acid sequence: CASSLLAGGDNEQFF. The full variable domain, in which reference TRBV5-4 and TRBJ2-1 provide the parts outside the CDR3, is ETGVTQSPTHLIKTRGQQVTLRCSSQSGHNTVSWYQQALGQGPQFIFQYYREEENGRGNFPPRFSGLQFPNYSSELNVNALELDDSALYLCASSLLAGGDNEQFFGPGTRLTVL.

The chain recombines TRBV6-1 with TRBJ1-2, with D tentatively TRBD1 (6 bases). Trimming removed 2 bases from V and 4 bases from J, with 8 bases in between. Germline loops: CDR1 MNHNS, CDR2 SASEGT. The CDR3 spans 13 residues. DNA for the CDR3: TGTGCCAGCAGTGAACAGGGGAGCTATGGCTACACCTTC. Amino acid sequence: CASSEQGSYGYTF.

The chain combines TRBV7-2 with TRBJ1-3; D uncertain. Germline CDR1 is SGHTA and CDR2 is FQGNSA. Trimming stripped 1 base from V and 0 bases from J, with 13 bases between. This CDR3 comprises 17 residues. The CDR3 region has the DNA TGTGCCAGCAGCTTAGTGCCTCTGGTCGGCTCTGGAAACACCATATATTTT. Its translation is CASSLVPLVGSGNTIYF.

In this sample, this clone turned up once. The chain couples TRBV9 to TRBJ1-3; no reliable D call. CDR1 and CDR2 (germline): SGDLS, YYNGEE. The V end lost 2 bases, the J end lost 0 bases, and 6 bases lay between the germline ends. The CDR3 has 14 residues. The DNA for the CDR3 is TGTGCCAGCAGCGTTGCGAGCTCTGGAAACACCATATATTTT. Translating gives CASSVASSGNTIYF.